A selection of T cell receptor beta chains follows, all from one sample in a study of blood T cell repertoires in COVID-19. Only in-frame clones appear in the TCRdb table, and some are missing; sequencing was by immunoSEQ multiplex PCR. The table records about 51,000 clones, under 95% of them present only once. The sequencing input was peripheral blood. Receptor source: a man in his fifties with acute or convalescent COVID-19. Each CDR3 is given with its conserved first and last residue. The D gene is left open where the match is weak. Not every row has a clone size; where given, it reads once, few, many or a size class.

clone_size j_call v_call d_call cdr3_nt cdr3_aa
once TRBJ1-2 TRBV7-2 NA TGTGCCAGCAGTGACAGGACCTTATCGAGCAACTATGGCTACACCTTC CASSDRTLSSNYGYTF
NA TRBJ2-2 TRBV12-3/TRBV12-4 NA TGTGCCTATGGCGGAGAGAACACCGGGGAGCTGTTTTTT CAYGGENTGELFF
NA TRBJ1-6 TRBV6-4 NA TGTGCCAGCAGTGACCCGGACACTGGGGGGTCACCCCTCCACTTT CASSDPDTGGSPLHF
NA TRBJ1-1 TRBV7-2 NA TGTGCCAGCAGATCTAAGTCGGGCGGGCTCATGAACACTGAAGCTTTCTTT CASRSKSGGLMNTEAFF
NA TRBJ1-6 TRBV2 NA TGTGCCAGCACAGGGTTGTGGAATTCACCCCTCCACTTT CASTGLWNSPLHF
NA TRBJ2-5 TRBV1 NA TGCACCAGCCAATACGGACTAGCGGATCAAGAGACCCAGTACTTC CTSQYGLADQETQYF
once TRBJ2-1 TRBV5-3 TRBD2 TGTGCCAGAAGTTGGACTAGCGGGGCCAGCTCCTACAATGAGCAGTTCTTC CARSWTSGASSYNEQFF
NA TRBJ1-2 TRBV3-1/TRBV3-2 TRBD1 TGTGCCAGCAGCCCCCTCCGGGACAGCTATGGCTACACCTTC CASSPLRDSYGYTF
NA TRBJ1-1 TRBV6-6 TRBD1 TGTGCCAGCAGTGTGACAGGGCCCACTGAAGCTTTCTTT CASSVTGPTEAFF
NA TRBJ1-3 TRBV5-6 NA TGTGCCAGCAGCGGCCTACAGGGCGCTGGAAACACCATATATTTT CASSGLQGAGNTIYF
NA TRBJ2-2 TRBV5-1 TRBD2 TGCGCCAGCAGCCCCCTGGCGGGGGTCCGAACCGGGGAGCTGTTTTTT CASSPLAGVRTGELFF
NA TRBJ2-2 TRBV5-1 TRBD1 TGCGCCAGCAGCTTGGTGGGACAGGGAACCGGGGAGCTGTTTTTT CASSLVGQGTGELFF
NA TRBJ1-2 TRBV5-1 NA TGCGCCAGCAGCTTGGAGGAGTCCGCCTATGGCTACACCTTC CASSLEESAYGYTF
NA TRBJ1-6 TRBV7-8 NA TGTGCCAGCAGCTTAAAGCTGACAGTCTATAATTCACCCCTCCACTTT CASSLKLTVYNSPLHF
NA TRBJ2-4 TRBV30 NA TGTGCCTGGAGTGTGAGTTCAGCCAAAAACATTCAGTACTTC CAWSVSSAKNIQYF
NA TRBJ2-1 TRBV5-6 NA TGTGCCAGCAGCTTGCGCGGGTCCGGCTACAATGAGCAGTTCTTC CASSLRGSGYNEQFF
NA TRBJ1-4 TRBV2 NA TGTGCCAGCAGTGGAGGTACCTCGGGTGAAAAACTGTTTTTT CASSGGTSGEKLFF
once TRBJ2-3 TRBV10-1 NA TGCGCCAGCGGACCGGGGGAGAGCACAGATACGCAGTATTTT CASGPGESTDTQYF
NA TRBJ1-1 TRBV5-5 NA TGTGCCAGCAGCTTGGGGCAGGCCCTGAACACTGAAGCTTTCTTT CASSLGQALNTEAFF
few TRBJ2-6 TRBV19 TRBD1 TGTGCCAGGGCAGGGGGAAATGGGGCCAACGTCCTGACTTTC CARAGGNGANVLTF
once TRBJ2-3 TRBV9 NA TGTGCCAGCAGCGTAGGTGGGGGGGCGGTTTCAGATACGCAGTATTTT CASSVGGGAVSDTQYF
NA TRBJ1-2 TRBV18 NA TGTGCCAGCTCCTCGGGATATGGCTACACCTTC CASSSGYGYTF
once TRBJ1-6 TRBV6-6 TRBD1 TGTGCCAGCAATACAGGGGGCGCCGGTTCACCCCTCCACTTT CASNTGGAGSPLHF
NA TRBJ1-3 TRBV7-9 TRBD1 TGTGCCAGCAGCCGCGCCCAGGGGGCTATTCTGTTTGGAAACACCATATATTTT CASSRAQGAILFGNTIYF
NA TRBJ1-3 TRBV7-9 TRBD1 TGTGCCAGCAGCTTGGGACAGGGTTTTTCTTATGGAAACACCATATATTTT CASSLGQGFSYGNTIYF
few TRBJ1-4 TRBV30 TRBD1 TGTGCCTGCTACAGGGGGCCTAATGAAAAACTGTTTTTT CACYRGPNEKLFF
NA TRBJ1-1 TRBV30 NA TGTGCCTTGGGACACCCCCACCGGGGAACTGAAGCTTTCTTT CALGHPHRGTEAFF
few TRBJ1-4 TRBV3-1/TRBV3-2 TRBD1 TGTGCCAGCAGCCAAGTTCGGGGACAGGCTCGGGCAACTAATGAAAAACTGTTTTTT CASSQVRGQARATNEKLFF
few TRBJ2-2 TRBV18 TRBD1 TGTGCCAGCTCACCCGACAGGGGATCTACCGGGGAGCTGTTTTTT CASSPDRGSTGELFF
NA TRBJ2-7 TRBV5-1 TRBD2 TGCGCCAGCAGCTTGGCCGGGACTAGCGGGGGGCCTCGCTCCTACGAGCAGTACTTC CASSLAGTSGGPRSYEQYF
NA TRBJ1-4 TRBV7-2 NA TGTGCCAGCAGCGGCAGGGTTGGTGAAAAACTGTTTTTT CASSGRVGEKLFF
NA TRBJ2-1 TRBV5-4 TRBD2 TGTGCCAGCAGCTTGTGGAGCGGGGGGGCGAATGAGCAGTTCTTC CASSLWSGGANEQFF